In this sample, the clone carrying this T cell receptor beta chain turned up many times. This sample was included in a study of cytomegalovirus exposure and HLA in healthy donors. The CDR3 sequence is 15 residues long. The V and J ends lost 1 base and 8 bases respectively, with 15 bases between them. Per germline, CDR1 MNHNS and CDR2 SASEGT. The repertoire was sequenced with immunoSEQ multiplex PCR; TCRdb's copy has only in-frame clones and lacks some. The sample includes 110,000 or so clones, approximately 90% of them seen just once. This sequence originates from a man in his late teens or twenties in good health and CMV-seropositive. Sequencing input: PBMCs. The chain employs TRBV6-1 and TRBJ2-1, with TRBD2 as a possible D gene (7 bases). The CDR3: CASSEVGGGPDEQFF. CDR3 coding DNA: TGTGCCAGCAGTGAAGTAGGGGGGGGGCCGGATGAGCAGTTCTTC.